One sample yielded the 25 T cell receptor beta chains listed below, sequenced in a study of CD8+ T cells in alopecia areata. The authors extracted RNA and reverse transcribed it into cDNA as the sequencing template. TCRdb keeps only in-frame clones here, not all; method: immunoSEQ multiplex PCR. This table has 200,000 to 250,000 clones, 30% to 40% appearing once. The treatment denotes: oral pan-JAK inhibitor, 5-10 mg twice daily. Sequenced here: CD4+ T cells sorted from blood, sampled around week 30, from a patient treated with tofacitinib. These receptors were obtained from a human donor with alopecia areata.

This clone was observed a single time. The rearrangement uses TRBV30 and TRBJ2-3; no clear D. The length of the CDR3 is 13 residues. Germline V gene lookup returns CDR1 GTSNPN and CDR2 SVGIG (reference sequence). The V end lost 1 base, the J end lost 6 bases, and 11 bases lay between the germline ends. CDR3 in DNA: TGTGCCTGGAGTGACCGGCCAGCGGATACGCAGTATTTT. Residues: CAWSDRPADTQYF.

This clone was detected only a few times. The chain combines TRBV11-1 with TRBJ2-6, with D tentatively TRBD1 (6 bases). Germline assignment: CDR1 SGHAT and CDR2 FQDESV (reference sequence). This CDR3 spans 16 amino acids. V lost 5 bases and J 0 bases, leaving 11 bases between the germline ends. This CDR3 is CASSGIRGSGANVLTF. The CDR3 DNA follows: TGTGCCAGCAGCGGAATCAGGGGCTCTGGGGCCAACGTCCTGACTTTC.

Points on this clone: This is likely a read error, given that the CDR3 carries no conserved phenylalanine or tryptophan at its end. No DNA is shown, since the ends of the CDR3 on it are uncertain; the CDR3 is the one TCRdb lists. The rearrangement uses TRBV6-5 and TRBJ1-2; the table names TRBD1, a call not compared with the DNA. CDR1 MNHEY and CDR2 SVGAGI come from the germline V gene. The length of the CDR3 is 13 amino acids, counting both ends. CDR3 sequence: CASSQTGGQGLLL.

The chain has TRBV5-1 and TRBJ2-2, with 7 bases that match TRBD1. Unmatched junction bases numbered 3, after V lost 0 bases and J lost 4 bases. From germline, CDR1 is SGHRS and CDR2 YFSETQ. The CDR3 is 15 residues long. As DNA, the CDR3 is TGCGCCAGCAGCTTGGGACAGGGAGCCACCGGGGAGCTGTTTTTT. Residues: CASSLGQGATGELFF.

This chain uses TRBV7-8 with TRBJ2-2; D is unclear. Trimming left V 2 bases short and J 5 bases short, with 9 bases between. CDR1 is SGHVS, CDR2 FQNEAQ, per germline. This CDR3 contains 14 residues. CDR3 sequence (DNA): TGTGCCAGCAGCTTATTGTCCCAGACCGGGGAGCTGTTTTTT. This gives the protein CASSLLSQTGELFF.

As to this clone: The junction shows a germline mismatch at one end, possibly a read error. The chain employs TRBV5-1 and TRBJ2-1; 10 bases agree with TRBD1. CDR3 length: 16 amino acids. The V gene's germline CDR1 is SGHRS and CDR2 YFSETQ. CDR3 amino acids: CASTSGRDRGYHEQFF. DNA for the CDR3: TGCGCCAGCACTTCGGGACGGGACAGGGGCTACCATGAGCAGTTCTTC.

The chain recombines TRBV27 with TRBJ1-2; maybe TRBD1 (5 bases). This CDR3 is built from 12 residues. V lost 8 bases and J 11 bases, leaving 18 bases between the germline ends. Germline V CDR1 and CDR2: MNHEY, SMNVEV (reference sequence). The CDR3 protein is CASGNSNGGYTF. The CDR3 DNA reads TGTGCCAGCGGCAACAGTAATGGGGGGTACACCTTC.

The rearrangement uses TRBV6-5 and TRBJ2-1; no reliable D call. This CDR3 has 16 amino acids. V lost 0 bases to trimming and J lost 6 bases, with 15 bases between them. From germline, CDR1 is MNHEY and CDR2 SVGAGI. The CDR3 DNA sequence: TGTGCCAGCAGTTACTCGAATCCTGGAGACGGCAATGAGCAGTTCTTC. Protein product: CASSYSNPGDGNEQFF.

This clone has just a few counts. Here the CDR3 DNA reads TGTGCCAGCAGCTTAGTTCGGGGAGAGACCCAGTACTTC. Protein sequence: CASSLVRGETQYF. The rearrangement uses TRBV7-2 and TRBJ2-5; TRBD2 might be the D (5 bases). The CDR3 totals 13 residues. The germline V gene encodes CDR1 SGHTA and CDR2 FQGNSA. V lost 1 base to trimming and J lost 4 bases, with 7 bases between them. Full variable domain (remainder filled in from reference TRBV7-2 and TRBJ2-5): GAGVSQSPSNKVTEKGKDVELRCDPISGHTALYWYRQSLGQGLEFLIYFQGNSAPDKSGLPSDRFSAERTGGSVSTLTIQRTQQEDSAVYLCASSLVRGETQYFGPGTRLLVL.

This clone was detected only a few times. J is TRBJ1-4 and V is TRBV6-6; D remains ambiguous. V lost 8 bases to trimming and J lost 11 bases, with 18 bases between them. The germline CDR1 and CDR2 sequences are MNHNY and SVGAGI (reference sequence). The CDR3 is 13 amino acids. The CDR3 spells CASVRETSWKLFF. Written as DNA, the CDR3 is TGTGCCAGCGTCCGGGAGACTTCGTGGAAACTGTTTTTT.

V gene TRBV19 combines with J gene TRBJ2-1; D gene unclear. CDR3 length: 13 amino acids. CDR1 and CDR2 (germline): LNHDA, SQIVND (reference sequence). V was clipped by 3 bases and J by 5 bases, with 8 bases between them. CDR3 nucleotides: TGTGCCAGTAGTATCTCAGAAAACAATGAGCAGTTCTTC. Translating gives CASSISENNEQFF. The whole variable domain, filled in from reference TRBV19 and TRBJ2-1, reads DGGITQSPKYLFRKEGQNVTLSCEQNLNHDAMYWYRQDPGQGLRLIYYSQIVNDFQKGDIAEGYSVSREKKESFPLTVTSAQKNPTAFYLCASSISENNEQFFGPGTRLTVL.

This clone has just a few counts. The chain is built from TRBV27 and TRBJ2-7; TRBD1 agrees at 9 bases. The junction had 5 bases not matched to a gene; V was cut back by 5 bases and J by 0 bases. Germline CDR1 is MNHEY and CDR2 is SMNVEV (reference sequence). This CDR3 comprises 15 residues. The CDR3: CASSPRTGVSYEQYF. The CDR3 DNA sequence: TGTGCCAGCAGTCCTCGGACAGGGGTCTCCTACGAGCAGTACTTC.

There are a few counts of this clone. The V call is TRBV5-6, the J call TRBJ2-4; either TRBD1 or TRBD2 may fit D (5 bases each). The CDR3 is 16 residues long. Trimming took off 1 base at V and 4 bases at J, with 15 bases between the two ends. Germline-derived CDR1 and CDR2 are SGHDT and YYEEEE. The CDR3 spells CASSLIGGVSKNIQYF. The CDR3 DNA reads TGTGCCAGCAGCTTGATTGGGGGAGTATCTAAAAACATTCAGTACTTC.

V usage is TRBV7-2 and J usage is TRBJ1-6; D is unresolved. Trimming pared 4 bases from V and 3 bases from J, leaving 7 bases between. Per germline, CDR1 SGHTA and CDR2 FQGNSA. There are 14 residues in the CDR3. CDR3: CASSSGGYNSPLHF. In DNA form, the CDR3 reads TGTGCCAGCAGCTCAGGCGGCTATAATTCACCCCTCCACTTT.

This clone was detected only a few times. J is TRBJ2-5 and V is TRBV7-3; TRBD2 matches at 12 bases. Germline CDR1 and CDR2: SGHTA and FQGTGA. This CDR3 contains 15 residues. J lost 4 bases, V lost 6 bases, and 6 bases had no gene match. The DNA for the CDR3 is TGTGCCAGCAGTTCGACTAGCGGGAGAAGAGAGACCCAGTACTTC. Translating gives CASSSTSGRRETQYF.

In DNA, the CDR3 is TGTGCCAGTAGTATAGATCAAAACTATGGCTACACCTTC. It codes for CASSIDQNYGYTF. This sequence joins TRBV19 and TRBJ1-2; D uncertain. Between the trimmed V and J ends, which lost 0 bases and 2 bases, there was a span of 4 bases. CDR3 length equals 13 residues. Germline values: CDR1 LNHDA, CDR2 SQIVND (reference sequence).

This clone appeared a few times. The rearrangement joins TRBV5-1 to TRBJ1-2; TRBD1 might be the D (6 bases). The germline V and J ends were trimmed by 5 bases and 0 bases, with 20 bases remaining between them. The CDR3 contains 17 residues. CDR1 and CDR2 (germline): SGHRS, YFSETQ. CDR3 nucleotides: TGCGCCAGCAGTGGTAATGCAGGGGCGACAGCTAACTATGGCTACACCTTC. Translated, it gives CASSGNAGATANYGYTF. Variable domain in full (rest from reference TRBV5-1 and TRBJ1-2): KAGVTQTPRYLIKTRGQQVTLSCSPISGHRSVSWYQQTPGQGLQFLFEYFSETQRNKGNFPGRFSGRQFSNSRSEMNVSTLELGDSALYLCASSGNAGATANYGYTFGSGTRLTVV.

The chain has TRBV27 and TRBJ2-4; no definite D call. Germline values: CDR1 MNHEY, CDR2 SMNVEV (reference sequence). The CDR3 length is 14 residues. The V and J ends lost 2 bases and 6 bases respectively, with 11 bases between them. CDR3 sequence (DNA): TGTGCCAGCAGTTTAAAAGGGCACGGAAACATTCAGTACTTC. Translating it yields CASSLKGHGNIQYF.

This chain joins TRBV7-4 and TRBJ1-5, with D possibly being TRBD1 (5 bases). This CDR3 has 15 amino acids. V shed 2 bases and J shed 11 bases, with 19 bases lying between them. The germline V gene encodes CDR1 SGHVT and CDR2 SQSDAQ. CDR3: CASSLFRAGWLAQHF. The CDR3 region has the DNA TGTGCCAGCAGCTTATTCAGGGCCGGTTGGTTAGCCCAGCATTTT.

This clone was counted between two and nine times. This chain joins TRBV7-2 and TRBJ2-2; D not certain. Trimming shortened V by 5 bases and J by 10 bases, and 8 bases separated the two germline ends. This CDR3 region has 11 residues. Germline V gene data show CDR1 as SGHTA and CDR2 as FQGNSA. The CDR3 region has the DNA TGTGCCAGCAGCCGGGCGGCGGAGCTGTTTTTT. Translated: CASSRAAELFF.

The chain carries TRBV4-1 and TRBJ1-2, with TRBD1 matching 7 bases. The CDR3 is made up of 15 amino acids. The germline gives CDR1 MGHRA, CDR2 YSYEKL. The J segment lost 2 bases and the V segment lost 5 bases, leaving 8 bases of the junction unmatched. The CDR3 spells CASSVRDSVNYGYTF. CDR3 DNA: TGCGCCAGCAGCGTTCGGGACAGCGTAAACTATGGCTACACCTTC.

The sample holds a few counts of this clone. The chain links TRBV5-1 to TRBJ1-1; the D is unclear. The CDR3 sequence is 13 residues long. CDR1 is SGHRS and CDR2 is YFSETQ in the germline V gene. The V end was cut by 1 base, the J end by 1 base, with 5 bases between. CDR3 residues: CASSLLENTEAFF. The CDR3, as DNA: TGCGCCAGCAGCTTGTTGGAGAACACTGAAGCTTTCTTT.

This clone came up once. At one of its ends the junction is not consistent with the germline gene, which may arise from a read error. This sequence joins TRBV5-1 and TRBJ2-7; tentatively, D is TRBD1 or TRBD2 (5 bases each). CDR1 and CDR2 from the germline V gene are SGHRS and YFSETQ. The CDR3 consists of 14 residues. CDR3 coding DNA: TGCGCCACCAGCCCTTTAGGGGTCGAGGGGGAGCAGTACTTC. It translates to CATSPLGVEGEQYF.

In its sample, this clone was seen many times. The chain carries TRBV7-8 and TRBJ2-2, with a tentative D call TRBD2 (6 bases). V was cut by 5 bases and J by 7 bases, with 11 bases left in between. The germline V gene has CDR1 SGHVS and CDR2 FQNEAQ. This CDR3 region has 13 residues. The CDR3 here is CASSGRRDGELFF. The CDR3 DNA reads TGTGCCAGCAGCGGGAGGAGGGACGGGGAGCTGTTTTTT.

V usage is TRBV27 and J usage is TRBJ1-5, with D unclear. The germline CDR1 and CDR2 sequences are MNHEY and SMNVEV (reference sequence). CDR3 length: 17 amino acids. Trimming stripped 3 bases from V and 6 bases from J, with 21 bases between. This CDR3 reads CASSFGPDLRGSQPQHF. DNA for the CDR3: TGTGCCAGCAGTTTCGGCCCCGACTTGCGGGGTTCTCAGCCCCAGCATTTT.